The subject of this entry is one T cell receptor beta chain. There is no known antigen for this receptor. Base qualities were left out, and no much larger clone turns up one base away. This entry belongs to a study of CD8 T cells in Susac syndrome (dated by TCRdb to the late 2010s). With respect to the entire study: The study used repertoire sequencing to test whether antigen drove CD8+ T cell activation and differentiation in Susac syndrome. The clonality of the CD8+ T cell repertoire was compared across about a dozen healthy donors, 14 Susac syndrome patients and around 16 multiple sclerosis patients.

The CDR3 runs 16 residues from the cysteine to the phenylalanine. Only the CDR3 DNA is retained, 48 bases long and in frame from the first base. The germline V end is reduced by 4 bases and the J end by 6 bases; junction bases left unmatched: 8. RNA was extracted with the RNeasy kit and 0.5 to 1 ug was reverse transcribed using random hexamers. The immunoSEQ multiplex PCR assay, covering 54 Vbeta and 13 Jbeta segments, was used to amplify TCR beta CDR3 regions. PCR amplification bias was corrected using a synthetic template baseline for primer optimization and computational correction. The authors' analysis ran thus. Reads were assigned to V, D and J genes according to IMGT and analyzed in immunoSEQ Analyzer, with only productive sequences retained. Clonality was computed as one minus Shannon entropy normalized by log2 of the number of productive unique sequences. For each patient and control, public and private clones were evaluated among the 100 most prevalent clones. A clone was defined as Susac-specific if it was absent from the healthy and MS cohorts, from over a thousand published viral clones and from other ImmuneACCESS disease sequences. Using fastp trimming at Q25 and MiXCR clonotype assembly, TCRdb reanalyzed the public sequencing data and kept in-frame beta chains. Each CDR3 protein appears once, grouped with its most common genes and DNA. For this entry, the V and J calls and clone size follow TCRdb and not the study's own pipeline. The table for this sample lists fewer than 300,000 distinct CDR3 sequences; roughly 85% of them were counted only once. Jointly, the top ten make up about 0.11% of the sample.

What the authors observed across the whole study: The study acknowledged that relatively few individuals were included in the TCR sequencing and HLA analysis.

High-throughput TCR beta sequencing profiled peripheral blood CD8+ and CD4+ T cells from healthy donors, Susac syndrome patients and multiple sclerosis patients. The multiple sclerosis controls were treatment-naive patients whose relapsing-remitting disease, either stable or active, fulfilled the revised McDonald criteria. Bulk CD8+ and CD4+ T cells were purified magnetically by negative isolation, whereas CD8+ TEMRA cells were enriched by FACS. Blood was collected in EDTA tubes and processed within 24 hours, with PBMCs isolated through density gradient centrifugation. PBMCs intended for TCR sequencing were frozen in liquid nitrogen and were later thawed in a 37 degrees C water bath. A purity of at least 90% was achieved for sorted or isolated CD4+, CD8+ and CD8+ TEMRA cells.

Sequenced: CD8+ T cells from PBMCs. The V and J genes are TRBV12-3 or TRBV12-4 and TRBJ2-3; 12 central bases correspond to TRBD2. The TCR comes from a human donor with multiple sclerosis. The nucleotide sequence reads TGTGCCAGCAGTTCGTCTAGCGGGAGGGCCGGGGATACGCAGTATTTT. The translation is CASSSSSGRAGDTQYF.